This T cell receptor (beta chain) comes out of a study of blood T cell repertoires in COVID-19. Study-wide context: Sources were T cells, B-cell-depleted T cells, or PBMCs; the material itself was cDNA or gDNA.

Clinical history as reported by participants underpinned cohort assignment. V gave up 3 bases and J gave up 2 bases, with 19 bases separating them. The germline CDR1 and CDR2 sequences are KGHDR and SFDVKD. There are 18 residues in the CDR3. This table comes from immunoSEQ multiplex PCR, and its TCRdb copy is limited to in-frame clones, with some not included. Of about 340,000 clones detected, approximately 86% appear once; the ten largest clones hold around 4.5%. V gene TRBV24-1 combines with J gene TRBJ2-1, with a tentative D call TRBD1 (6 bases). The TCR sequence derives from a woman in her forties with acute COVID-19. Sample: PBMCs or T cells enriched from blood (not recorded which). The CDR3: CATSDTRPYRETYNEQFF. CDR3 DNA sequence: TGTGCCACCAGTGATACCCGCCCCTACAGGGAGACCTACAATGAGCAGTTCTTC.